This T cell receptor beta chain is drawn from a study of CD8 T cells in Susac syndrome. V lost 1 base to trimming and J lost 0 bases, with 9 bases between them. The CDR3 is made up of 15 amino acids. Germline lookup yields CDR1 SGHAT and CDR2 FQNNGV. RNA in amounts of roughly 0.5 to 1 ug was reverse transcribed with random hexamers. TCRdb reprocessed the immunoSEQ multiplex PCR reads via MiXCR and lists one record per CDR3 protein. The sample carries fewer than 300,000 distinct CDR3 sequences, more than 75% recorded once. This clonotype was obtained from a human donor with multiple sclerosis. The rearrangement links TRBV11-2 to TRBJ1-1; D is unresolved. Sequences were obtained from CD8+ T cells from PBMCs. CDR3 protein: CASSLVAGVNTEAFF. CDR3 nucleotide sequence: TGTGCCAGCAGCTTAGTAGCGGGCGTGAACACTGAAGCTTTCTTT.